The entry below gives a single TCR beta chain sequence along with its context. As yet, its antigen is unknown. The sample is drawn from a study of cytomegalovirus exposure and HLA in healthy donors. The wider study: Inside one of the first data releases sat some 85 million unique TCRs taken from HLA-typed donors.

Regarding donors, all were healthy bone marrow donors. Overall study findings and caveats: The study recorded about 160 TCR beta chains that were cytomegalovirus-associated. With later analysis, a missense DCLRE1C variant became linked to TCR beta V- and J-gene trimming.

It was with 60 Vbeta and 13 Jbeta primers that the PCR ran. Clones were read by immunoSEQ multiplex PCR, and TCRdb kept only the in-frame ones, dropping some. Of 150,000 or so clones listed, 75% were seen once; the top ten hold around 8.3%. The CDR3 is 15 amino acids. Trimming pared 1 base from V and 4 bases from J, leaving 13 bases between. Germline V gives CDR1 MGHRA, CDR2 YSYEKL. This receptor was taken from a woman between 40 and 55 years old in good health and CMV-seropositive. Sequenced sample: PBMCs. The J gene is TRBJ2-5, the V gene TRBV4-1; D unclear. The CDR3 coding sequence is TGCGCCAGCAGCCAAGTGGTCCATCCGGGAGAGACCCAGTACTTC. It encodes CASSQVVHPGETQYF.